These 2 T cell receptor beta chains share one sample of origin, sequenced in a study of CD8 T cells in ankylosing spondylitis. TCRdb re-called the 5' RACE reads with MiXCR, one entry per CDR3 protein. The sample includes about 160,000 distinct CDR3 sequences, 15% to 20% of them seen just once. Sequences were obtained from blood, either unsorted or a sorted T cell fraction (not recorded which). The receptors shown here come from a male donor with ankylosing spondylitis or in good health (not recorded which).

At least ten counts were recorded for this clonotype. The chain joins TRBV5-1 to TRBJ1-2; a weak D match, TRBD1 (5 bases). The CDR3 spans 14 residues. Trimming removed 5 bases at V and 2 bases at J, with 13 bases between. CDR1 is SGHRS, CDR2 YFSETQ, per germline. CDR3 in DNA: TGCGCCAGCAGAACCGGGGCAATGAACTATGGCTACACCTTC. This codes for CASRTGAMNYGYTF.

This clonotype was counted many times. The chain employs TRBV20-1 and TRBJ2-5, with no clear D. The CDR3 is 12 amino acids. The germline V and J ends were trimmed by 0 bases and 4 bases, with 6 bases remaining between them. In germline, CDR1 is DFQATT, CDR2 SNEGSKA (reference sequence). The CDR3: CSARDWGETQYF. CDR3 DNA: TGCAGTGCTAGAGATTGGGGAGAGACCCAGTACTTC.